A selection of T cell receptor beta chains follows, all from one sample in a study of CD8+CD57+ T cells in acquired aplastic anemia. TCRdb processed the reads anew with MiXCR; each CDR3 protein has one entry. The profile shows around 150,000 distinct CDR3 sequences, under 55% of them singletons. The specimen was sorted CD4+, CD8+, or CD8+CD57+ T cells (not recorded which) from PBMCs. The receptor set was obtained from a human donor with aplastic anemia. CDR3s include the opening cysteine and the closing phenylalanine or tryptophan. Fields, in order: D gene, J gene, V gene, clone size, CDR3 DNA, CDR3 protein. D genes are given only for firm matches. Size values are once, few and many counts, or a class for expanded clones, and some rows have none.

D gene: NA
J gene: TRBJ2-3
V gene: TRBV6-5
clone size: many
CDR3 DNA: TGTGCCAGCAGTTACTCGTCGGAGAGATGGAATACGCAGTATTTT
CDR3 protein: CASSYSSERWNTQYF

D gene: TRBD2
J gene: TRBJ2-3
V gene: TRBV9
clone size: NA
CDR3 DNA: TGTGCCAGCAGCGTAGCTCAACTAGCGGGGGATTACACAGATACGCAGTATTTT
CDR3 protein: CASSVAQLAGDYTDTQYF

D gene: NA
J gene: TRBJ2-1
V gene: TRBV30
clone size: few
CDR3 DNA: TGTGCCTGGAGTGTACTGCACACCTCGGGGGTGGAGCAGTTCTTC
CDR3 protein: CAWSVLHTSGVEQFF

D gene: NA
J gene: TRBJ1-1
V gene: TRBV11-1
clone size: once
CDR3 DNA: TGTGCCAGCAGACTGGGGGCGCGAGAAGCTTTCTTT
CDR3 protein: CASRLGAREAFF

D gene: NA
J gene: TRBJ1-5
V gene: TRBV10-2
clone size: NA
CDR3 DNA: TGCGCCAGCAGATGGGGGGGAACCAATCAGCCCCAGCATTTT
CDR3 protein: CASRWGGTNQPQHF

D gene: NA
J gene: TRBJ2-6
V gene: TRBV25-1
clone size: NA
CDR3 DNA: TGTGCCAGCAGTGAATTCCAGGGCTCCTCTGGGGCCAACGTCCTGACTTTC
CDR3 protein: CASSEFQGSSGANVLTF

D gene: TRBD2
J gene: TRBJ2-3
V gene: TRBV28
clone size: NA
CDR3 DNA: TGTGCCAGCAGTTTAAGACTAGCTCATAGCACAGATACGCAGTATTTT
CDR3 protein: CASSLRLAHSTDTQYF

D gene: TRBD1
J gene: TRBJ2-3
V gene: TRBV18
clone size: NA
CDR3 DNA: TGTGCCAGCTCCCCCGGGACAGGGAAGCTTGATACGCGGTATTTT
CDR3 protein: CASSPGTGKLDTRYF

D gene: NA
J gene: TRBJ2-5
V gene: TRBV5-5
clone size: many
CDR3 DNA: TGTGCCAGCAGCACCCTGTCTGCGCCACAAGAGACCCAGTACTTC
CDR3 protein: CASSTLSAPQETQYF

D gene: TRBD2
J gene: TRBJ2-3
V gene: TRBV5-1
clone size: many
CDR3 DNA: TGCGCCAGCAGCGATAGCGGGGGACTCACAGATACGCAGTATTTT
CDR3 protein: CASSDSGGLTDTQYF

D gene: TRBD1
J gene: TRBJ1-1
V gene: TRBV6-1
clone size: many
CDR3 DNA: TGTGCCAGCAGAGGACAGGGTCCCGATACGATGAACACTGAAGCTTTCTTT
CDR3 protein: CASRGQGPDTMNTEAFF

D gene: TRBD1
J gene: TRBJ2-7
V gene: TRBV20-1
clone size: NA
CDR3 DNA: TGCAGTGCCCCGACCCTTGGGACAGGGGACGAGCAGTACTTC
CDR3 protein: CSAPTLGTGDEQYF

D gene: TRBD1
J gene: TRBJ1-5
V gene: TRBV19
clone size: NA
CDR3 DNA: TGTGCCAGTGGGCACAGGGGTAGCAATCAGCCCCAGCATTTT
CDR3 protein: CASGHRGSNQPQHF

D gene: NA
J gene: TRBJ2-7
V gene: TRBV20-1
clone size: many
CDR3 DNA: TGCAGTGCTAGAGCGGCCACGGACGAGCAGTACTTC
CDR3 protein: CSARAATDEQYF

D gene: NA
J gene: TRBJ2-7
V gene: TRBV19
clone size: NA
CDR3 DNA: TGTGCCAGCACCGACAGCTACGAGCAGTACTTC
CDR3 protein: CASTDSYEQYF

D gene: TRBD2
J gene: TRBJ2-3
V gene: TRBV25-1
clone size: NA
CDR3 DNA: TGTGCCAGCAGTGAATTGGGGGGGGAGACTAGCACAGATACGCAGTATTTT
CDR3 protein: CASSELGGETSTDTQYF

D gene: NA
J gene: TRBJ2-1
V gene: TRBV15
clone size: NA
CDR3 DNA: TGTGCCACCAGCAGAGATCCTATATCTAGCCGGGACAATGAGCAGTTCTTC
CDR3 protein: CATSRDPISSRDNEQFF

D gene: TRBD1
J gene: TRBJ2-7
V gene: TRBV4-1
clone size: NA
CDR3 DNA: TGCGCCAGCAGCCAAGACTTCCGGACAGGGACCTACGAGCAGTACTTC
CDR3 protein: CASSQDFRTGTYEQYF

D gene: TRBD1
J gene: TRBJ1-6
V gene: TRBV25-1
clone size: few
CDR3 DNA: TGTGCCAGCAGTGTGGGGGACAGTCTTGATTCACCCCTCCACTTT
CDR3 protein: CASSVGDSLDSPLHF

D gene: NA
J gene: TRBJ2-7
V gene: TRBV5-1
clone size: many
CDR3 DNA: TGCGCCAGCAGCCATGACAACGAGCAGTACTTC
CDR3 protein: CASSHDNEQYF

D gene: NA
J gene: TRBJ1-2
V gene: TRBV12-3/TRBV12-4
clone size: many
CDR3 DNA: TGTGCCAGCAGTATCACGGGACGGACGAACTATGGCTACACCTTC
CDR3 protein: CASSITGRTNYGYTF

D gene: TRBD2
J gene: TRBJ2-7
V gene: TRBV10-2
clone size: NA
CDR3 DNA: TGCGCCAGCAGGGAGAGCGGGAGGGCCTACGAGCAGTACTTC
CDR3 protein: CASRESGRAYEQYF

D gene: TRBD2
J gene: TRBJ2-1
V gene: TRBV20-1
clone size: many
CDR3 DNA: TGCAGTGCTTTGACTAGCGGGAGGGCCGGAGAGCAGTTCTTC
CDR3 protein: CSALTSGRAGEQFF

D gene: NA
J gene: TRBJ2-7
V gene: TRBV7-7
clone size: NA
CDR3 DNA: TGTGCTAGCAGCTTATATCAAGGGGACGAGCAGTACTTC
CDR3 protein: CASSLYQGDEQYF

D gene: NA
J gene: TRBJ1-1
V gene: TRBV29-1
clone size: many
CDR3 DNA: TGCAGCACCTCTGATTCGGGGACTGAAGCTTTCTTT
CDR3 protein: CSTSDSGTEAFF

D gene: NA
J gene: TRBJ1-5
V gene: TRBV7-3
clone size: few
CDR3 DNA: TGTGCCAGGTGGGGGGATAGCAATCAGCCCCAGCATTTT
CDR3 protein: CARWGDSNQPQHF

D gene: TRBD1
J gene: TRBJ2-2
V gene: TRBV24-1
clone size: NA
CDR3 DNA: TGTGCCACCAGGGAATCAGGGGGCAGACTGTTTTTT
CDR3 protein: CATRESGGRLFF

D gene: NA
J gene: TRBJ1-1
V gene: TRBV24-1
clone size: many
CDR3 DNA: TGTGCCACCAGTGACGGGATTAACACTGAAGCTTTCTTT
CDR3 protein: CATSDGINTEAFF

D gene: TRBD2
J gene: TRBJ2-1
V gene: TRBV9
clone size: many
CDR3 DNA: TGTGCCAGCAGCGTGGAAATAGCGGGATACAATGAGCAGTTCTTC
CDR3 protein: CASSVEIAGYNEQFF

D gene: NA
J gene: TRBJ2-7
V gene: TRBV10-2
clone size: few
CDR3 DNA: TGCGCCAGCAGTGAGTCAAGAAGGGGCGAGCAGTACTTC
CDR3 protein: CASSESRRGEQYF

D gene: TRBD1
J gene: TRBJ2-1
V gene: TRBV12-3/TRBV12-4
clone size: NA
CDR3 DNA: TGTGCCAGCGGAGGACAGGGCTATGAGCAGTTCTTC
CDR3 protein: CASGGQGYEQFF

D gene: TRBD1
J gene: TRBJ1-2
V gene: TRBV25-1
clone size: many
CDR3 DNA: TGTGCCAGCAGTGAACCGGGACAGGTTAGACCGGGCTACACCTTC
CDR3 protein: CASSEPGQVRPGYTF

D gene: NA
J gene: TRBJ2-7
V gene: TRBV12-3/TRBV12-4
clone size: many
CDR3 DNA: TGTGCCAGCAGTAAGTCCTACGAGCAGTACTTC
CDR3 protein: CASSKSYEQYF

D gene: TRBD2
J gene: TRBJ2-3
V gene: TRBV11-2
clone size: few
CDR3 DNA: TGTGCCAGCAGCTTGATTACCCACGGGGGGGGGCCTAAGCAGTATTTT
CDR3 protein: CASSLITHGGGPKQYF

D gene: TRBD1
J gene: TRBJ2-7
V gene: TRBV7-2
clone size: many
CDR3 DNA: TGTGCCAGCAGCTTAGGCGGACAGGCCGGCAGCAAGCAGTACTTC
CDR3 protein: CASSLGGQAGSKQYF

D gene: NA
J gene: TRBJ2-2
V gene: TRBV29-1
clone size: NA
CDR3 DNA: TGCAGCGTTGAAAAAGGGGGTGTCGGGGAGCTGTTTTTT
CDR3 protein: CSVEKGGVGELFF

D gene: NA
J gene: TRBJ2-3
V gene: TRBV9
clone size: NA
CDR3 DNA: TGTGCCAGCAGCGTAGGGTTTGCGGGTACAGATACGCAGTATTTT
CDR3 protein: CASSVGFAGTDTQYF

D gene: TRBD2
J gene: TRBJ2-7
V gene: TRBV20-1
clone size: NA
CDR3 DNA: TGCAGTGCTAGGGGCGGGGGGGCCTACGAGCAGTACTTC
CDR3 protein: CSARGGGAYEQYF

D gene: NA
J gene: TRBJ2-3
V gene: TRBV10-3
clone size: NA
CDR3 DNA: TGTGCCATCAGTGGACAGGACGCCTACAATGAGCAGTATTTT
CDR3 protein: CAISGQDAYNEQYF

D gene: NA
J gene: TRBJ2-7
V gene: TRBV11-2
clone size: NA
CDR3 DNA: TGTGCCAGCAGCTTGACATGGATGTCGAGCTCCTACGAGCAGTACTTC
CDR3 protein: CASSLTWMSSSYEQYF

D gene: NA
J gene: TRBJ2-1
V gene: TRBV2
clone size: NA
CDR3 DNA: TGTGCCAGCAGTGAAGCACGGGTTGTTGATGAGCAGTCCTTC
CDR3 protein: CASSEARVVDEQSF

D gene: NA
J gene: TRBJ2-1
V gene: TRBV3-1
clone size: few
CDR3 DNA: TGTGCCAGCAGCCGTTTCAATGAGCAGTTCTTC
CDR3 protein: CASSRFNEQFF

D gene: NA
J gene: TRBJ2-7
V gene: TRBV29-1
clone size: NA
CDR3 DNA: TGCAGCGCTACCCGTGGTGGGGGGTTCGACGAGCAGTACTTC
CDR3 protein: CSATRGGGFDEQYF

D gene: NA
J gene: TRBJ2-7
V gene: TRBV7-9
clone size: NA
CDR3 DNA: TGTGCCAGCAGCCCGGACAGTGCCTTAGAGCAGTACTTC
CDR3 protein: CASSPDSALEQYF

D gene: NA
J gene: TRBJ1-1
V gene: TRBV13
clone size: once
CDR3 DNA: TGTGCCAGCAATCGAGGCAGGGGGAACACTGAAGCTTTCTTT
CDR3 protein: CASNRGRGNTEAFF

D gene: NA
J gene: TRBJ1-5
V gene: TRBV4-3
clone size: many
CDR3 DNA: TGCGCCAGCAGCCAAGAGCCCCGACCAAATAGCAATCAGCCCCAGCATTTT
CDR3 protein: CASSQEPRPNSNQPQHF

D gene: NA
J gene: TRBJ2-6
V gene: TRBV12-3/TRBV12-4
clone size: NA
CDR3 DNA: TGTGCCAGCAGCCTCCCCCGGGGGAGCCTAAGTTCGTCTGGGGCCAACGTCCTGACTTTC
CDR3 protein: CASSLPRGSLSSSGANVLTF

D gene: NA
J gene: TRBJ1-3
V gene: TRBV18
clone size: few
CDR3 DNA: TGTGCCAGCTCACCTTCCTCACGGGACTCTGAGGGAAACACCATATATTTT
CDR3 protein: CASSPSSRDSEGNTIYF

D gene: TRBD2
J gene: TRBJ2-2
V gene: TRBV5-4
clone size: many
CDR3 DNA: TGTGCCAGCAGCTTGGGACTAGCGGGAGGGACCGGGGAGCTGTTTTTT
CDR3 protein: CASSLGLAGGTGELFF

D gene: NA
J gene: TRBJ1-1
V gene: TRBV6-2/TRBV6-3
clone size: NA
CDR3 DNA: TGTGCCAACAGTGGACCGTCCGCTGAAGCTTTCTTT
CDR3 protein: CANSGPSAEAFF

D gene: NA
J gene: TRBJ2-1
V gene: TRBV7-8
clone size: NA
CDR3 DNA: TGTGCCAGCAGCTTATCGGCCGGGACAGAGCAGTTCTTC
CDR3 protein: CASSLSAGTEQFF

D gene: TRBD1
J gene: TRBJ2-1
V gene: TRBV3-1
clone size: NA
CDR3 DNA: TGTGCCAGCAGCCCTACCAGGGGGTTTAACAATGAGCAGTTCTTC
CDR3 protein: CASSPTRGFNNEQFF

D gene: TRBD2
J gene: TRBJ2-3
V gene: TRBV30
clone size: few
CDR3 DNA: TGTGCCTGGAGTTTAGCGGGACCGGGGGTAGATACGCAGTATTTT
CDR3 protein: CAWSLAGPGVDTQYF

D gene: NA
J gene: TRBJ1-1
V gene: TRBV29-1
clone size: NA
CDR3 DNA: TGCAGCGTTGACAGGGGTTTGAACACTGAAGCTTTCTTT
CDR3 protein: CSVDRGLNTEAFF